A selection of T cell receptor beta chains follows, all from one sample in a study of blood T cell repertoires in COVID-19. This table comes from immunoSEQ multiplex PCR, and its TCRdb copy is limited to in-frame clones, with some not included. The repertoire holds 150,000 to 200,000 clones, with roughly 89% as singletons. The sample comprised peripheral blood. These TCRs come from a woman between 45 and 60 years old with acute or convalescent COVID-19. Each CDR3 is given with its conserved first and last residue. Fields, in order: clone size, J gene, V gene, D gene, CDR3 DNA, CDR3 protein. The D gene is left open where the match is weak. The size of a clone is reported for some rows only, either as once, few or many, or as a class for expanded clones.

once	TRBJ2-5	TRBV10-3	TRBD2	TGTGCCATCAGGGGAGCGGGAGTTGAGACCCAGTACTTC	CAIRGAGVETQYF
.	TRBJ1-3	TRBV19	.	TGTGCCAGTGAGAGGAACACCATATATTTT	CASERNTIYF
.	TRBJ1-3	TRBV18	TRBD1	TGTGCCAGCTCACCATTCGACAGGGGGGACACCATATATTTT	CASSPFDRGDTIYF
.	TRBJ2-3	TRBV19	TRBD1	TGTGCCAGTAGACCGGGACAGGGGGTAGATACGCAGTATTTT	CASRPGQGVDTQYF
.	TRBJ2-5	TRBV9	TRBD2	TGTGCCAGCAGCGTTGGACTAGCAGGCGAGACCCAGTACTTC	CASSVGLAGETQYF
.	TRBJ2-1	TRBV2	TRBD2	TGTGCCAGCAGTCCCAGACTAGCGCCTAGCTCCTACAATGAGCAGTTCTTC	CASSPRLAPSSYNEQFF
.	TRBJ1-3	TRBV11-3	.	TGTGCCAGCAGCGGGGCCTCCAACACCATATATTTT	CASSGASNTIYF
.	TRBJ2-1	TRBV6-4	TRBD2	TGTGCCAGCCGCCGAGCGGGGGGGCCAAGCAATGAGCAGTTCTTC	CASRRAGGPSNEQFF
once	TRBJ1-5	TRBV5-6	.	TGTGCCAGCACAAAAGATGGGGGGAACCAGCCCCAGCATTTT	CASTKDGGNQPQHF
.	TRBJ1-2	TRBV18	TRBD1	TGTGCCAGCTCACCTTCGGACAGGGGTTATGGCTACACCTTC	CASSPSDRGYGYTF
.	TRBJ1-4	TRBV18	.	TGTGCCAGCTCATCCCAGGCAACTAATGAAAAACTGTTTTTT	CASSSQATNEKLFF
once	TRBJ2-7	TRBV5-1	TRBD1	TGCGCCAGCAGCTCGATTAAAACAGGGGGAAATTCCTACGAGCAGTACTTC	CASSSIKTGGNSYEQYF
.	TRBJ2-7	TRBV6-5	TRBD1	TGTGCCAGCAGTTACGGGACAGGTGCCTACGAGCAGTACTTC	CASSYGTGAYEQYF
.	TRBJ2-5	TRBV4-3	.	TGCGCCAGCAGCCAAGAATTTGGAGCCCAAGAGACCCAGTACTTC	CASSQEFGAQETQYF
.	TRBJ2-1	TRBV7-3	TRBD2	TGTGCCAGCAGCCCCACTAGCGGGGGGATGAGCTCCTACAATGAGCAGTTCTTC	CASSPTSGGMSSYNEQFF
once	TRBJ1-1	TRBV6-5	TRBD1	TGTGCCAGCGGAGCTGGGACAGGGAACACTGAAGCTTTCTTT	CASGAGTGNTEAFF
.	TRBJ1-2	TRBV27	TRBD1	TGTGCCAGCAGTCTAAAGGGGGCTTTGGGTGGCTACACCTTC	CASSLKGALGGYTF
.	TRBJ1-5	TRBV9	.	TGTGCCAGCAGCCCCGACCCCGGGGGGCTTCAGCCCCAGCATTTT	CASSPDPGGLQPQHF
.	TRBJ1-4	TRBV6-5	.	TGTGCCAGCAGGTCAGGTCGCGTAGAAGAAAAACTGTTTTTT	CASRSGRVEEKLFF
few	TRBJ2-1	TRBV9	TRBD2	TGTGCCAGCAGCGTACGAGCGGGGGAGCAGTTCTTC	CASSVRAGEQFF
.	TRBJ2-1	TRBV11-2	.	TGTGCCAGCAGCTGGGCGGGTCACAATGAGCAGTTCTTC	CASSWAGHNEQFF
.	TRBJ2-3	TRBV5-1	.	TGCGCCAGCAGGGCGGGGGCCACAGATACGCAGTATTTT	CASRAGATDTQYF
.	TRBJ1-1	TRBV6-5	.	TGTGCCAGCAACAAAGGAGGGAACACTGAAGCTTTCTTT	CASNKGGNTEAFF
few	TRBJ1-6	TRBV6-5	.	TGTGCCAGCAGTTACTCGGACAGAAACAATTCACCCCTCCACTTT	CASSYSDRNNSPLHF
.	TRBJ2-7	TRBV30	.	TGTGCCTGGAGTCGAGAGGGTCCCCACGAGCAGTACTTC	CAWSREGPHEQYF
.	TRBJ1-2	TRBV25-1	TRBD1	TGTGCCAGCAGCTTTCCGGGACAGGGGCAGGGTGGCTACACCTTC	CASSFPGQGQGGYTF
.	TRBJ2-5	TRBV5-6	TRBD1	TGTGCCAGCAGCCAAGGGACAGTCCACGGAGAGACCCAGTACTTC	CASSQGTVHGETQYF
once	TRBJ2-2	TRBV29-1	.	TGCAGCGTTGCCAGACACGCGAACACCGGGGAGCTGTTTTTT	CSVARHANTGELFF
.	TRBJ2-1	TRBV7-3	TRBD1	TGTGCCAGCAGCTCGAGGACAGGCTCTTCCTACAATGAGCAGTTCTTC	CASSSRTGSSYNEQFF
.	TRBJ1-4	TRBV19	.	TGTGCCAGTAGATCCTACAGGGCCCAGGATGAAAAACTGTTTTTT	CASRSYRAQDEKLFF
.	TRBJ2-2	TRBV5-1	.	TGCGCCAGCAGGGCAGGGGTAGGATCCGGGGAGCTGTTTTTT	CASRAGVGSGELFF
.	TRBJ1-2	TRBV11-3	.	TGTGCCAGCAGCTTAGCAAGAGGGGGCTACACCTTC	CASSLARGGYTF
.	TRBJ1-4	TRBV28	TRBD1	TGTGCCAGCACAAACCCCGGGACAGGGCGGGAAAAACTGTTTTTT	CASTNPGTGREKLFF
.	TRBJ1-2	TRBV24-1	.	TGTGCCACCAGTGATTACGGGGTCGGCTACACCTTC	CATSDYGVGYTF
.	TRBJ1-1	TRBV5-4	.	TGTGCCAGCAGCTTGGATGGGGCGAACACTGAAGCTTTCTTT	CASSLDGANTEAFF
.	TRBJ2-3	TRBV5-5	.	TGTGCCAGCAGCTCTGGGGCCCAGAATACGCAGTATTTT	CASSSGAQNTQYF
.	TRBJ1-4	TRBV9	TRBD1	TGTGCCAGCAGTGCAACAGGGGCCACTAATGAAAAACTGTTTTTT	CASSATGATNEKLFF
.	TRBJ1-5	TRBV7-2	.	TGTGCCAGCAGCGTAGAGTCGGGGTTTTGGAAGCCCCAGCATTTT	CASSVESGFWKPQHF
.	TRBJ1-2	TRBV7-8	TRBD1	TGTGCCAGCAGCGTCCCGACAGGGCCTAATAACTATGGCTACACCTTC	CASSVPTGPNNYGYTF
.	TRBJ2-5	TRBV15	.	TGTGCCACCAGCAGAGATCACAAGGAGACCCAGTACTTC	CATSRDHKETQYF
once	TRBJ1-1	TRBV28	.	TGTGCCAGCAGATTGGGGGGACCTGAAGCTTTCTTT	CASRLGGPEAFF
.	TRBJ1-6	TRBV6-5	TRBD1	TGTGCCAGCAGTTACTCGTGGACAGGGAGCTCACCCCTCCACTTT	CASSYSWTGSSPLHF
.	TRBJ1-5	TRBV19	TRBD1	TGTGCCAGTACTCCAACCGGGACAGCGTCCCTTAGCAATCAGCCCCAGCATTTT	CASTPTGTASLSNQPQHF
.	TRBJ2-7	TRBV29-1	TRBD2	TGCAGCGTTGAAGGGCGGCTAGCGGGGAACCCCTACGAGCAGTACTTC	CSVEGRLAGNPYEQYF
.	TRBJ1-5	TRBV14	TRBD1	TGTGCCAGCAGCCAAAAGGACAGGCAACGCAATCAGCCCCAGCATTTT	CASSQKDRQRNQPQHF
.	TRBJ2-3	TRBV5-1	.	TGCGCCAGCAGCGTACAGGTTTCTAGCACAGATACGCAGTATTTT	CASSVQVSSTDTQYF
once	TRBJ2-5	TRBV18	.	TGTGCCAGCTCACCACAGGGAGGCAAAAGAGAAGAGACCCAGTACTTC	CASSPQGGKREETQYF
.	TRBJ1-2	TRBV6-5	.	TGTGCCAGCAGTTACGAGGTCAGCTATGGCTACACCTTC	CASSYEVSYGYTF
once	TRBJ2-1	TRBV29-1	TRBD2	TGCAGCGTTGCTAGCGGAACGTACAATGAGCAGTTCTTC	CSVASGTYNEQFF
.	TRBJ1-2	TRBV11-2	.	TGTGCCAGCAGCCCTGTCGGGTATGGCTACACCTTC	CASSPVGYGYTF
.	TRBJ1-2	TRBV11-2	.	TGTGCCAGCAGCCCGACAGGCTATGGCTACACCTTC	CASSPTGYGYTF